This paragraph covers one TCR beta chain sequence. Its matching antigen is unknown. The CDR3 runs 14 residues. Per germline, CDR1 MNHEY and CDR2 SVGAGI. The trim removed 0 bases at V and 7 bases at J, leaving 2 bases unmatched. The related graft donor's blood sample was taken on the day of bone marrow donation. These data originate in a study of T cells after posttransplantation cyclophosphamide. Study-level findings and limits: Recipient CMV seropositivity and CMV reactivation strongly tracked TRB clonality. Skin or GI-infiltrating T cells shared few TRB sequences with blood.

Sequencing was performed with immunoSEQ multiplex PCR; in TCRdb, only in-frame clones are kept and a portion is missing. The sample carries around 3,000 clones, roughly three fifths recorded once. The rearrangement joins TRBV6-5 to TRBJ1-1, with TRBD1 matching over 10 bases. This receptor was identified in a woman aged 25 to 39 in good health and a related stem cell transplant donor. Source material: memory CD8+ T cells sorted from blood. DNA for the CDR3: TGTGCCAGCAGTTACTCGGGACAGGGGAATGAAGCTTTCTTT. As protein: CASSYSGQGNEAFF.